This T cell receptor beta chain is drawn from a study of Ad26.COV2.S vaccination and SARS-CoV-2 variants. About the research overall: Participants got Ad26.COV2.S intramuscularly, once or twice 56 days apart.

As to this clone: The antigen is unknown.

Generated by immunoSEQ multiplex PCR, the TCRdb table keeps only in-frame clones and is missing some. The repertoire includes roughly 270,000 clones, 80% to 90% of them detected once, and around 3% sits in the top ten. Findings and caveats of the study: Those who received vaccine or placebo ended up with similar non-spike TCR breadth.

Treatment denoted: about 20 received Ad26.COV2.S at low or high dose, single or two shots; about 5 received placebo; per-sample allocation not given. Specimens were obtained on day 63 following the first vaccine or placebo injection. The V end was cut by 4 bases, the J end by 2 bases, with 12 bases between. CDR3 length: 14 residues. CDR1 SGHRS and CDR2 YFSETQ come from the germline V gene. The sample consisted of peripheral blood, taken in a trial of Ad26.COV2.S vaccine versus placebo. The rearrangement joins TRBV5-1 to TRBJ1-1; TRBD1 is a possible D gene (6 bases). This sequence was found in a person between 18 and 60 years old who received the Ad26.COV2.S COVID-19 vaccine or a placebo. CDR3 sequence: CASSTRTANTEAFF. The CDR3 DNA reads as TGCGCCAGCAGCACGAGGACAGCCAACACTGAAGCTTTCTTT. The complete variable domain, with remaining parts taken from reference TRBV5-1 and TRBJ1-1, reads KAGVTQTPRYLIKTRGQQVTLSCSPISGHRSVSWYQQTPGQGLQFLFEYFSETQRNKGNFPGRFSGRQFSNSRSEMNVSTLELGDSALYLCASSTRTANTEAFFGQGTRLTVV.